Listed here are 32 T cell receptor beta chains from one sample, sequenced in a study of TIL therapy for anti-PD-1-resistant metastatic lung cancer. Time point in this sample: pre-treatment sample, taken before nivolumab and TIL therapy. Most excised metastases sampled were pleural nodules or supraclavicular lymph nodes. This was the immunoSEQ v3 assay. TCRdb keeps only in-frame clones here, not all; method: immunoSEQ multiplex PCR. The sample has around 45,000 clones; just over 70% are singletons. Sequencing used tumor tissue, obtained at baseline. These receptor sequences come from a person between 25 and 80 years old with non-small cell lung cancer.

The sample holds many counts of this clone. The chain uses TRBV6-6 and TRBJ1-5, with 10 bases that match TRBD1. CDR1 is MNHNY and CDR2 is SVGAGI in the germline V gene (reference sequence). The CDR3 totals 16 residues. V lost 4 bases, J lost 1 base, and 4 bases stayed unmatched. In DNA, the CDR3 is TGTGCCAGCAGTTCCCGACAGGGGGCGAGCAATCAGCCCCAGCATTTT. Protein: CASSSRQGASNQPQHF.

The V call is TRBV29-1, the J call TRBJ2-3, with 8 nucleotides matching TRBD2. CDR3 size: 15 residues. Germline V lookup: CDR1 SQVTM, CDR2 ANQGSEA. Unmatched junction bases numbered 16, after V lost 6 bases and J lost 8 bases. The DNA of the CDR3 is TGCAGCGTGAGAGGGCCAGCGGGGGTACGGGGTACGCAGTATTTT. It specifies CSVRGPAGVRGTQYF.

The CDR3 loop reads CASSPERTGSYNEQFF. The CDR3 bases are TGTGCCAGCTCACCAGAGAGGACAGGGTCCTACAATGAGCAGTTCTTC. The rearrangement joins TRBV18 to TRBJ2-1; 8 positions agree with TRBD1. Germline values: CDR1 KGHSH, CDR2 LQKENI. CDR3 size: 16 residues. The junction had 4 bases not matched to a gene; V was cut back by 2 bases and J by 1 base.

The chain employs TRBV27 and TRBJ2-1; D is unclear. V shed 5 bases and J shed 5 bases, with 19 bases lying between them. This CDR3 region has 16 residues. Per germline, CDR1 MNHEY and CDR2 SMNVEV (reference sequence). CDR3 nucleotide sequence: TGTGCCAGCAGTCGAGATAGATTCGCACCCCACAATGAGCAGTTCTTC. This sequence encodes CASSRDRFAPHNEQFF.

The V and J genes are TRBV30 and TRBJ1-1; no clear D gene. CDR1 GTSNPN and CDR2 SVGIG come from the germline V gene (reference sequence). Trimming pared 5 bases from V and 0 bases from J, leaving 19 bases between. The CDR3 covers 16 residues. CDR3 nucleotide sequence: TGTGCCTGGGGAGGTGGGGTACCCGGGATGAACACTGAAGCTTTCTTT. This gives the protein CAWGGGVPGMNTEAFF.

The rearrangement links TRBV7-8 to TRBJ2-5; D gene uncertain. This CDR3 is 14 amino acids long. CDR1 SGHVS and CDR2 FQNEAQ come from the germline V gene. V lost 1 base to trimming and J lost 1 base, with 7 bases between them. The CDR3 nucleotides read TGTGCCAGCAGCTTAGTCGGCCTCCAAGAGACCCAGTACTTC. The encoded protein is CASSLVGLQETQYF.

The V and J genes are TRBV6-6 and TRBJ2-3, with TRBD2 identical over 10 bases. The V gene end was trimmed by 8 bases and the J gene end by 2 bases; junction bases not matched to a gene: 7. Germline V gives CDR1 MNHNY, CDR2 SVGAGI (reference sequence). This CDR3 contains 15 residues. The CDR3 loop is CASGSGRVNTDTQYF. CDR3 coding DNA: TGTGCCAGCGGGAGCGGGAGGGTAAACACAGATACGCAGTATTTT.

This chain joins TRBV7-9 and TRBJ2-5; D not resolved. The CDR3 totals 13 residues. Deletions cut 3 bases from V and 3 bases from J, with 8 bases between. CDR1 and CDR2 (germline): SEHNR, FQNEAQ (reference sequence). The CDR3 DNA reads TGTGCCAGCAGCTTTGGCAGAGAAGAGACCCAGTACTTC. It encodes CASSFGREETQYF.

The chain is built from TRBV5-3 and TRBJ2-7, with D perhaps matching TRBD1 (6 bases). TRBV5-3 is noted as an ORF with a role that remains uncertain. This CDR3 has 15 residues. The V end was cut by 4 bases, the J end by 8 bases, with 22 bases between. The CDR3 sequence: CARSGVAGVLYKQYF. The CDR3 nucleotides are TGTGCCAGAAGCGGAGTAGCAGGGGTATTATACAAGCAGTACTTC.

The rearrangement links TRBV5-1 to TRBJ2-2; 10 positions agree with TRBD1. The CDR3 length is 16 residues. The junction had 7 bases not matched to a gene; V was cut back by 4 bases and J by 4 bases. Germline CDR1 is SGHRS and CDR2 is YFSETQ. The CDR3: CASSPDGQGGTGELFF. The CDR3 nucleotides read TGCGCCAGCAGCCCGGACGGACAGGGGGGCACCGGGGAGCTGTTTTTT.

This chain uses TRBV9 with TRBJ2-3, with D hard to call. Between the trimmed V and J ends, which lost 2 bases and 5 bases, there was a span of 9 bases. The CDR3 runs 13 residues. Looked up from germline, CDR1 is SGDLS and CDR2 is YYNGEE. CDR3 sequence reads: CASSVGWGDTQYF. CDR3 bases: TGTGCCAGCAGCGTCGGGTGGGGAGATACGCAGTATTTT.

Comments on this clone: The sample has other DNA sequences that encode this CDR3 too. The chain's CDR3 is CASSEPDTQYF. In DNA form, the CDR3 reads TGTGCCAGCAGTGAACCGGATACGCAGTATTTT. The rearrangement links TRBV2 to TRBJ2-3, with unresolved D. From germline, CDR1 is SNHLY and CDR2 FYNNEI. V was clipped by 2 bases and J by 6 bases, with 3 bases between them. The CDR3 is made up of 11 amino acids.

This clone was counted a single time. V is TRBV5-6 and J is TRBJ2-7; possibly TRBD2 for D (5 bases). Trimming removed 4 bases from V and 3 bases from J, with 11 bases in between. The CDR3 has 13 residues. CDR1 is SGHDT, CDR2 YYEEEE, per germline. CDR3 in DNA: TGTGCCAGCAGCGGGAGAGATAGCTACGAGCAGTACTTC. This translates into CASSGRDSYEQYF.

CDR3 residues: CASSPRTTTANYGYTF. CDR3 nucleotides: TGTGCCAGCTCACCAAGGACAACCACTGCTAACTATGGCTACACCTTC. The chain couples TRBV18 to TRBJ1-2, with D tentatively TRBD1 (5 bases). The CDR3 contains 16 residues. Germline-derived CDR1 and CDR2 are KGHSH and LQKENI. The V end was cut by 2 bases, the J end by 0 bases, with 13 bases between.

The chain is built from TRBV5-1 and TRBJ2-6, with D possibly TRBD2 on 8 matching bases. CDR3 size: 18 residues. Germline V gene data show CDR1 as SGHRS and CDR2 as YFSETQ. Trimming removed 4 bases at V and 1 base at J, with 18 bases between. DNA of the CDR3: TGCGCCAGCAGCCGAACGGGGGGGACAGTGTCTGGGGCCAACGTCCTGACTTTC. Translating gives CASSRTGGTVSGANVLTF. The whole variable domain, remainder taken from reference TRBV5-1 and TRBJ2-6, is KAGVTQTPRYLIKTRGQQVTLSCSPISGHRSVSWYQQTPGQGLQFLFEYFSETQRNKGNFPGRFSGRQFSNSRSEMNVSTLELGDSALYLCASSRTGGTVSGANVLTFGAGSRLTVL.

Note on this clone: A read error may account for a junction end that differs from germline. The V gene is TRBV7-7, the J gene TRBJ2-1, with D hard to call. CDR1 is SSHAT, CDR2 FNYEAQ, per germline (reference sequence). CDR3 length: 13 residues. CDR3 protein: CASSLDRDNEQFF. The CDR3 region has the DNA TGTGCTAGCAGCTTAGATAGGGACAATGAGCAGTTCTTC.

A few counts support this clone. The rearrangement joins TRBV28 to TRBJ1-6; possible D gene TRBD1, 5 bases. Germline CDR1 is MDHEN and CDR2 is SYDVKM. The CDR3 runs to 16 residues. The V and J ends lost 6 bases and 0 bases respectively, with 12 bases between them. CDR3 loop: CASSPDSFSYNSPLHF. The CDR3 DNA reads TGTGCCAGCAGCCCCGACAGCTTCTCCTATAATTCACCCCTCCACTTT.

The chain couples TRBV7-9 to TRBJ1-4, with D tentatively TRBD1 (5 bases). The CDR3 is 16 amino acids. Germline lookup yields CDR1 SEHNR and CDR2 FQNEAQ (reference sequence). V was clipped by 5 bases and J by 3 bases, with 16 bases between them. Here the CDR3 reads CASSQGLGGANEKLFF. The CDR3 DNA reads TGTGCCAGCAGCCAGGGCCTTGGAGGGGCTAATGAAAAACTGTTTTTT.

This rearrangement joins TRBV4-1 to TRBJ2-7, with a weak D call TRBD1 (6 bases). Germline V CDR1 and CDR2: MGHRA, YSYEKL. The CDR3 contains 15 residues. Trimming removed 0 bases at V and 5 bases at J, with 14 bases between. The DNA of the CDR3 is TGCGCCAGCAGCCAAGAGGAGATCAGGGGACACGAGCAGTACTTC. Its translation is CASSQEEIRGHEQYF.

This clone is medium-sized. V usage is TRBV6-5 and J usage is TRBJ1-1; D call uncertain. The ends were cut back, 0 bases at V and 5 bases at J, with 13 bases in the middle. The CDR3 length is 15 residues. CDR1 is MNHEY and CDR2 is SVGAGI in the germline V gene. The CDR3 coding sequence is TGTGCCAGCAGTTACTCGATTGGCAGCAAAACTGAAGCTTTCTTT. Translation: CASSYSIGSKTEAFF.

V usage is TRBV12-1 and J usage is TRBJ1-4; TRBD1, the table's D call, lacks a check against the DNA. TRBV12-1 is a listed pseudogene. The CDR3 spans 17 residues. The CDR3 nucleotides are TGTGCCAGCAGGGGGACAGGGGGCTGCGTAACTAATGAAAAACTGTTTTTT. Amino acids: CASRGTGGCVTNEKLFF.

This sequence joins TRBV15 and TRBJ1-5, with no clear D. The CDR3 sequence is 18 residues long. V dropped 3 bases and J dropped 0 bases, with 18 bases sitting between them. Looked up from germline, CDR1 is LNHNV and CDR2 is YYDKDF (reference sequence). This chain's CDR3 is CATSRESGNRVSNQPQHF. In DNA form, the CDR3 reads TGTGCCACCAGCAGGGAATCCGGGAACAGAGTTAGCAATCAGCCCCAGCATTTT.

Only one count was recorded for this clone. The chain uses TRBV5-6 and TRBJ2-7, with 8 positions matching TRBD2. The germline gives CDR1 SGHDT, CDR2 YYEEEE. V was clipped by 0 bases and J by 3 bases; unmatched bases: 5. The CDR3 is 15 residues long. DNA for the CDR3: TGTGCCAGCAGCTTGGAGGTCACTAGCGGCTACGAGCAGTACTTC. This sequence encodes CASSLEVTSGYEQYF.

This clone appeared a few times. The chain recombines TRBV19 with TRBJ2-6; a weak D match, TRBD1 (6 bases). Deletions cut 0 bases from V and 2 bases from J, with 11 bases between. Germline V gene lookup returns CDR1 LNHDA and CDR2 SQIVND (reference sequence). The CDR3 covers 17 residues. Here the CDR3 reads CASSIDFAGAGANVLTF. CDR3 in DNA: TGTGCCAGTAGTATAGATTTTGCAGGGGCTGGGGCCAACGTCCTGACTTTC.

The chain carries TRBV6-1 and TRBJ1-2; D not resolved. Trimming took 6 bases from V and 6 from J, leaving 2 bases between them. Germline lookup yields CDR1 MNHNS and CDR2 SASEGT. CDR3 length equals 9 residues. This chain's CDR3 is CASRNGYTF. CDR3 DNA sequence: TGTGCCAGCAGGAATGGCTACACCTTC.

This clone was counted a single time. The rearrangement uses TRBV7-2 and TRBJ2-7, with TRBD1 identical over 7 bases. The V gene's germline CDR1 is SGHTA and CDR2 FQGNSA. This CDR3 is 12 amino acids long. V was pared by 5 bases and J by 6 bases, with 4 bases of the junction left unmatched. The DNA for the CDR3 is TGTGCCAGCAGCAAAGACAGGGCCGAGCAGTACTTC. It encodes CASSKDRAEQYF.

This sequence joins TRBV5-1 and TRBJ2-5; the D is unclear. The CDR3 is 12 residues long. Per germline, CDR1 SGHRS and CDR2 YFSETQ. V was shortened by 6 bases and J by 2 bases, with 8 bases between the two germline ends. The CDR3 protein is CASKVRQETQYF. The CDR3 DNA reads as TGCGCCAGCAAAGTGAGACAAGAGACCCAGTACTTC.

In its sample, this clone was seen a few times. The chain uses TRBV5-1 and TRBJ1-1; D call uncertain. The CDR3 consists of 14 residues. The V gene's germline CDR1 is SGHRS and CDR2 YFSETQ. The V end was cut by 1 base, the J end by 3 bases, with 10 bases between. The CDR3 sequence: CASSLKGMDTEAFF. The CDR3 nucleotides read TGCGCCAGCAGCTTGAAAGGGATGGACACTGAAGCTTTCTTT.

The gene calls are TRBV19 and TRBJ2-3; 9 bases line up with TRBD2. CDR1 is LNHDA and CDR2 is SQIVND in the germline V gene (reference sequence). The CDR3 runs 16 residues. After removal of 4 bases from V and 0 bases from J, the junction contained 5 bases not matched to a gene. CDR3 sequence (DNA): TGTGCCAGTAGTACCTACCTAGCGGGGAGCACAGATACGCAGTATTTT. This translates into CASSTYLAGSTDTQYF.

The genes are TRBV7-8 and TRBJ1-4; tentative D call: TRBD1 (5 bases). The V and J ends lost 6 bases and 0 bases respectively, with 17 bases between them. CDR1 SGHVS and CDR2 FQNEAQ come from the germline V gene. The CDR3 runs 17 residues. This CDR3 reads CASSTGRALTTNEKLFF. In DNA form, the CDR3 reads TGTGCCAGCAGTACAGGCAGGGCTCTTACAACTAATGAAAAACTGTTTTTT.

V gene TRBV5-1 combines with J gene TRBJ2-2; weak D call: TRBD1 (5 bases). V dropped 0 bases and J dropped 6 bases, with 12 bases sitting between them. CDR3 length equals 15 residues. The V gene's germline CDR1 is SGHRS and CDR2 YFSETQ. In DNA, the CDR3 is TGCGCCAGCAGCTTGGCCAGGGTCACGGCCGGGGAGCTGTTTTTT. It translates to CASSLARVTAGELFF.

This clone has a handful of counts. The chain links TRBV19 to TRBJ1-1, with no clear D. This CDR3 region has 11 residues. Per germline, CDR1 LNHDA and CDR2 SQIVND (reference sequence). V was clipped by 3 bases and J by 5 bases, with 4 bases between them. The CDR3 reads CASSIETEAFF. CDR3 DNA: TGTGCCAGTAGTATTGAGACTGAAGCTTTCTTT. Looking up the rest from reference TRBV19 and TRBJ1-1 gives the full variable domain: DGGITQSPKYLFRKEGQNVTLSCEQNLNHDAMYWYRQDPGQGLRLIYYSQIVNDFQKGDIAEGYSVSREKKESFPLTVTSAQKNPTAFYLCASSIETEAFFGQGTRLTVV.